What follows are 18 T cell receptor beta chains derived from one specimen sequenced in a study of blood T cell repertoires in COVID-19. Sequencing used immunoSEQ multiplex PCR; TCRdb keeps in-frame clones, though not all of them. Of approximately 76,000 clones in the sample, about 83% were seen once. Sequencing was carried out using peripheral blood. The receptor set was obtained from a man aged 80 or over with active or convalescent COVID-19.

This clone has a handful of counts. This chain joins TRBV2 and TRBJ1-4; no definite D call. Germline V gives CDR1 SNHLY, CDR2 FYNNEI. V was cut by 4 bases and J by 8 bases, with 11 bases left in between. The CDR3 consists of 13 residues. The CDR3 DNA sequence: TGTGCCAGCAGTGGGTATTCAGTGGAAAAACTGTTTTTT. This encodes CASSGYSVEKLFF.

The chain is built from TRBV7-9 and TRBJ1-4; 10 nucleotides align to TRBD1. The CDR3 spans 16 residues. CDR1 SEHNR and CDR2 FQNEAQ come from the germline V gene (reference sequence). The ends lost 5 bases at V and 7 bases at J; junction bases unmatched: 10. The CDR3 DNA follows: TGTGCCAGCAGCCTCCTCTCGACAGGGGGCAGTGAAAAACTGTTTTTT. The encoded protein is CASSLLSTGGSEKLFF.

This chain connects TRBV18 to TRBJ2-1, with D possibly being TRBD1 (5 bases). The CDR3 consists of 15 residues. Germline V CDR1 and CDR2: KGHSH, LQKENI. Deletions cut 2 bases from V and 8 bases from J, with 16 bases between. CDR3 sequence (DNA): TGTGCCAGCTCACCAGTAGGAATGGGGCACGATGAGCAGTTCTTC. It translates to CASSPVGMGHDEQFF. The full variable domain, in which reference TRBV18 and TRBJ2-1 provide the parts outside the CDR3, is NAGVMQNPRHLVRRRGQEARLRCSPMKGHSHVYWYRQLPEEGLKFMVYLQKENIIDESGMPKERFSAEFPKEGPSILRIQQVVRGDSAAYFCASSPVGMGHDEQFFGPGTRLTVL.

The chain couples TRBV9 to TRBJ2-3; 9 bases fit TRBD2. CDR1 is SGDLS, CDR2 YYNGEE, per germline. V shed 2 bases, J shed 3 bases, and the junction held 4 bases outside the gene matches. The CDR3 loop spans 15 amino acids. CDR3: CASSVSSGVTDTQYF. DNA of the CDR3: TGTGCCAGCAGCGTTTCTAGCGGGGTAACAGATACGCAGTATTTT.

This clone was counted only a few times. The V and J genes are TRBV30 and TRBJ1-5, with unresolved D. Trimming cost V 1 base and J 7 bases, with 17 bases left between them. Germline V CDR1 and CDR2: GTSNPN, SVGIG (reference sequence). The CDR3 covers 15 residues. The CDR3 DNA reads TGTGCCTGGAGTGACTCCGGGAGACTTGTACAGCCCCAGCATTTT. It specifies CAWSDSGRLVQPQHF.

The V and J genes are TRBV7-9 and TRBJ2-7; 11 bases fit TRBD2. In germline, CDR1 is SEHNR, CDR2 FQNEAQ (reference sequence). The CDR3 contains 16 residues. The V gene end was trimmed by 0 bases and the J gene end by 3 bases; junction bases not matched to a gene: 4. The CDR3 sequence is CASSLAFSGRGYEQYF. The CDR3 DNA follows: TGTGCCAGCAGCTTAGCCTTTAGCGGGAGGGGCTACGAGCAGTACTTC.

This chain joins TRBV20-1 and TRBJ2-7; 8 positions agree with TRBD1. The CDR3 sequence is 15 residues long. V dropped 3 bases and J dropped 4; count of bases not matched to a gene: 11. Germline CDR1 is DFQATT and CDR2 is SNEGSKA (reference sequence). The chain's CDR3 is CSASSGRTGWYEQYF. In DNA form, the CDR3 reads TGCAGTGCTAGTTCCGGAAGGACAGGGTGGTACGAGCAGTACTTC.

CDR3 amino acids: CASSTWTDLSNQPQHF. DNA of the CDR3: TGTGCCAGCAGCACTTGGACTGACCTGAGCAATCAGCCCCAGCATTTT. The chain carries TRBV21-1 and TRBJ1-5. TRBV21-1 is a listed pseudogene. This CDR3 spans 16 amino acids.

The gene calls are TRBV7-2 and TRBJ2-3, with 9 bases aligning to TRBD1. V lost 6 bases and J lost 4; bases outside the gene matches: 8. Germline V gene lookup returns CDR1 SGHTA and CDR2 FQGNSA. This CDR3 is 15 amino acids long. CDR3 in DNA: TGTGCCAGCAGTTTTCCTCGGACAGGGGCAGATACGCAGTATTTT. This codes for CASSFPRTGADTQYF.

V usage is TRBV19 and J usage is TRBJ1-5, with D hard to call. The germline gives CDR1 LNHDA, CDR2 SQIVND (reference sequence). This CDR3 has 13 amino acids. Trimming cost V 4 bases and J 4 bases, with 8 bases left between them. In DNA form, the CDR3 reads TGTGCCAGTAGTACGCGGGTTAATCAGCCCCAGCATTTT. Residues: CASSTRVNQPQHF.

The rearrangement joins TRBV19 to TRBJ2-7; TRBD2 might be the D (6 bases). The CDR3 is made up of 14 amino acids. Germline CDR1 and CDR2: LNHDA and SQIVND (reference sequence). Trimming took off 6 bases at V and 3 bases at J, with 15 bases between the two ends. CDR3 amino acids: CASRRDGSVYEQYF. As DNA, the CDR3 is TGTGCCAGTAGACGGGACGGGAGCGTCTACGAGCAGTACTTC.

This chain joins TRBV5-5 and TRBJ2-2; unclear D gene. Germline-derived CDR1 and CDR2 are SGHKS and YYEKEE (reference sequence). The germline V and J ends were trimmed by 0 bases and 6 bases, with 9 bases remaining between them. The CDR3 is 14 amino acids. The CDR3 here is CASSLDFSAGELFF. The CDR3 bases are TGTGCCAGCAGCTTGGATTTCAGTGCCGGGGAGCTGTTTTTT.

Of note for this clone: The same CDR3 can be traced to other DNA sequences in this sample. This rearrangement joins TRBV19 to TRBJ1-5; no firm D call. V lost 1 base and J 0 bases, leaving 7 bases between the germline ends. Germline lookup yields CDR1 LNHDA and CDR2 SQIVND (reference sequence). There are 15 residues in the CDR3. The CDR3 DNA reads TGTGCCAGTAGTATAGGAGGTGGTAGCAATCAGCCCCAGCATTTT. The encoded protein is CASSIGGGSNQPQHF.

The CDR3 nucleotides are TGTGCCAGCAGCCACAGGCGGGGGACCTCCTACGAGCAGTACTTC. Its translation: CASSHRRGTSYEQYF. The chain links TRBV3-1 (or the pseudogene TRBV3-2) to TRBJ2-7, with TRBD2 identical over 7 bases. CDR3 size: 15 residues. V was clipped by 3 bases and J by 0 bases; unmatched bases: 5. Looked up from germline, CDR1 is LGHDT and CDR2 is YNNKEL (reference sequence).

This rearrangement joins TRBV7-9 to TRBJ2-2, with TRBD1 matching over 7 bases. This CDR3 comprises 16 residues. Germline V gene data show CDR1 as SEHNR and CDR2 as FQNEAQ (reference sequence). J was trimmed by 6 bases and V by 1 base; bases with no gene match: 8. CDR3 region: CASSLGIGQASGELFF. In DNA, the CDR3 is TGTGCCAGCAGCTTAGGTATTGGACAGGCGTCCGGGGAGCTGTTTTTT.

The V call is TRBV27, the J call TRBJ2-1, with 10 bases matching TRBD2. The germline gives CDR1 MNHEY, CDR2 SMNVEV (reference sequence). The CDR3 sequence is 15 residues long. J gave up 3 bases and V 5 bases, and 4 bases lay outside the gene matches. CDR3 in amino acids: CASSNSGRHYNEQFF. CDR3 DNA: TGTGCCAGCAGTAATAGCGGGAGGCACTACAATGAGCAGTTCTTC.

The rearrangement uses TRBV3-1 (or the pseudogene TRBV3-2) and TRBJ2-1; D not resolved. This CDR3 contains 15 residues. CDR1 is LGHDT and CDR2 is YNNKEL in the germline V gene (reference sequence). V lost 0 bases and J 10 bases, leaving 16 bases between the germline ends. This CDR3 reads CASSQDLASPREQFF. The CDR3 DNA is TGTGCCAGCAGCCAAGATTTAGCCTCCCCGAGGGAGCAGTTCTTC.

V usage is TRBV15 and J usage is TRBJ2-7, with D perhaps matching TRBD1 (5 bases). The ends were cut back, 0 bases at V and 2 bases at J, with 11 bases in the middle. The CDR3 loop spans 15 amino acids. CDR1 and CDR2 from the germline V gene are LNHNV and YYDKDF (reference sequence). CDR3 in DNA: TGTGCCACCAGCAGAGAAACTGGGGCTACCTACGAGCAGTACTTC. Translating gives CATSRETGATYEQYF. Full variable domain (missing parts from reference TRBV15 and TRBJ2-7): DAMVIQNPRYQVTQFGKPVTLSCSQTLNHNVMYWYQQKSSQAPKLLFHYYDKDFNNEADTPDNFQSRRPNTSFCFLDIRSPGLGDTAMYLCATSRETGATYEQYFGPGTRLTVT.